This T cell receptor beta chain was identified during a study of Ad26.COV2.S vaccination and SARS-CoV-2 variants. CDR1 SQVTM and CDR2 ANQGSEA come from the germline V gene. The CDR3 loop spans 13 amino acids. V was cut by 7 bases and J by 7 bases, with 17 bases left in between. The protocol was immunoSEQ multiplex PCR, while the TCRdb copy is restricted to in-frame clones and leaves out a portion. Of hundreds of thousands of clones listed, approximately 90% are singletons. Treatment described: some 20 received Ad26.COV2.S at low or high dose, single or two shots; roughly five received placebo; per-sample allocation not given. After the first vaccine or placebo injection, samples were drawn on day 63.

The receptor was derived from a person between 18 and 59 years old who received the Ad26.COV2.S COVID-19 vaccine or a placebo. The sequenced sample was peripheral blood, obtained in a trial of Ad26.COV2.S vaccine versus placebo. The rearrangement uses TRBV29-1 and TRBJ1-5; the D gene is possibly TRBD1 (5 bases). CDR3 in DNA: TGCAGCGCCGAGCTGGGGCAGGGCCAGCCCCAGCATTTT. Translating it yields CSAELGQGQPQHF.